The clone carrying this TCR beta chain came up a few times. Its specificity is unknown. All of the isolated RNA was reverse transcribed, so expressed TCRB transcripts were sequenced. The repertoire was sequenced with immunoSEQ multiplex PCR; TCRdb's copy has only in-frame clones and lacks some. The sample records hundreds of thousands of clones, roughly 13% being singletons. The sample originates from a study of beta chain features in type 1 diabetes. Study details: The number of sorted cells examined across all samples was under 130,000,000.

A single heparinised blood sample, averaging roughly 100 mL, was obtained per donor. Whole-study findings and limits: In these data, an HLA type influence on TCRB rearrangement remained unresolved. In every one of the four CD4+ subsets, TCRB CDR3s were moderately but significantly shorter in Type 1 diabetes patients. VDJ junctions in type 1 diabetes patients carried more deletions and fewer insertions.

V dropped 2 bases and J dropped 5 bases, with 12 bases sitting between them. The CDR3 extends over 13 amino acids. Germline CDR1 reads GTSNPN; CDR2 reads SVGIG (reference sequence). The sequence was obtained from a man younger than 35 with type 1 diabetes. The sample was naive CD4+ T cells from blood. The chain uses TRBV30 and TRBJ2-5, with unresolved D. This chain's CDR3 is CAWSTRLEETQYF. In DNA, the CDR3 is TGTGCCTGGAGTACCCGCCTCGAGGAGACCCAGTACTTC.